Each of the 26 T cell receptor beta chains below was sequenced from the same sample in a study of regulatory T cells in long-lasting Graves disease. Time point denoted: newly diagnosed GD, antithyroid drugs for less than 3 months. After RNA was extracted from PBMCs, the TCR library was made from it. Construction of the TCR beta libraries employed iRepertoire HTBI primers in conjunction with Arm-PCR of CDR3 regions. TCRdb reprocessed the multiplex PCR reads with MiXCR, giving one entry per CDR3 protein. Counted here are some 500,000 distinct CDR3 sequences, 15% to 20% occurring once; the ten biggest clones make up 25%. These same records also appear under a second study, on T cells in Graves' hyperthyroidism and ophthalmopathy.

The sample in question was peripheral blood mononuclear cells (PBMCs), obtained at new diagnosis, from a patient treated with antithyroid drugs. The receptors derive from a woman aged 40-65 years with Graves disease.

The chain employs TRBV29-1 and TRBJ2-7, with 11 nucleotides matching TRBD1. The CDR3 is made up of 14 amino acids. V shed 4 bases, J shed 7 bases, and the junction held 9 bases outside the gene matches. Germline V CDR1 and CDR2: SQVTM, ANQGSEA. The DNA of the CDR3 is TGCAGCGTTGCCGGGACAGGGGGGCTAGGAGAGCAGTACTTC. Its translation: CSVAGTGGLGEQYF.

This clonotype was observed a handful of times. The chain combines TRBV6-1 with TRBJ2-2; TRBD1 is a possible D gene (5 bases). V lost 8 bases and J lost 4, with 8 bases in between. The CDR3 length is 12 residues. The germline gives CDR1 MNHNS, CDR2 SASEGT. CDR3 amino acids: CASARGTGELFF. The CDR3 DNA is TGTGCCAGCGCTAGGGGCACCGGGGAGCTGTTTTTT.

Note on this clonotype: A read error may account for a junction end that differs from germline. This chain links TRBV30 with TRBJ1-3, with a tentative D call TRBD1 (5 bases). Germline V lookup: CDR1 GTSNPN, CDR2 SVGIG (reference sequence). CDR3 length equals 17 residues. In nucleotides, the CDR3 is TGTGCCTGGAGTGTAACCCGGACACCGAGCTCTAGAAACACCATATATTTT. Its protein is CAWSVTRTPSSRNTIYF.

This clonotype was detected only once. This may arise from a read error, as a much more abundant clone is one base away. This rearrangement joins TRBV3-1 to TRBJ1-6; D may be TRBD1 (6 bases). V was pared by 4 bases and J by 7 bases, with 14 bases between. CDR1 LGHDT and CDR2 YNNKEL come from the germline V gene (reference sequence). This CDR3 has 15 amino acids. CDR3 DNA sequence: TGTGCCAGCAGCCCGGGCAGGGGAGAGAATTCACCCCTCCACTTT. Its protein product is CASSPGRGENSPLHF. Based on the CDR3 plus reference TRBV3-1 and TRBJ1-6, the full variable domain is DTAVSQTPKYLVTQMGNDKSIKCEQNLGHDTMYWYKQDSKKFLKIMFSYNNKELIINETVPNRFSPKSPDKAHLNLHINSLELGDSAVYFCASSPGRGENSPLHFGNGTRLTVT.

This clonotype occurred many times. The chain links TRBV3-1 to TRBJ1-2; D unresolved. The germline V gene encodes CDR1 LGHDT and CDR2 YNNKEL (reference sequence). Trimming removed 6 bases from V and 0 bases from J, with 14 bases in between. The CDR3 extends over 15 amino acids. DNA of the CDR3: TGTGCCAGCAGTCTACTCGCAGCTACTAACTATGGCTACACCTTC. Amino acid sequence: CASSLLAATNYGYTF.

V usage is TRBV24-1 and J usage is TRBJ2-7, with unresolved D. This CDR3 comprises 13 residues. Between the trimmed V and J ends, which lost 4 bases and 4 bases, there was a span of 10 bases. CDR1 and CDR2 (germline): KGHDR, SFDVKD. The CDR3 nucleotides read TGTGCCACCAGTGAGCAGGCTGGTTACGAGCAGTACTTC. It yields the protein CATSEQAGYEQYF.

This clonotype was seen at least ten times. The genes are TRBV9 and TRBJ1-2; D ambiguous. V was shortened by 6 bases and J by 5 bases, with 17 bases between the two germline ends. CDR1 is SGDLS, CDR2 YYNGEE, per germline. CDR3 size: 14 residues. CDR3 amino acids: CASTSTGFSYGYTF. DNA of the CDR3: TGTGCCAGCACATCTACCGGGTTTTCGTATGGCTACACCTTC. The whole variable domain, remainder taken from reference TRBV9 and TRBJ1-2, is DSGVTQTPKHLITATGQRVTLRCSPRSGDLSVYWYQQSLDQGLQFLIQYYNGEERAKGNILERFSAQQFPDLHSELNLSSLELGDSALYFCASTSTGFSYGYTFGSGTRLTVV.

This clonotype appeared many times. CDR3 in DNA: TGTGCCAGCAGCTTGGTTGGGAGCGGTCAGCCCCAGCATTTT. Protein: CASSLVGSGQPQHF. The chain couples TRBV5-5 to TRBJ1-5; D gene ambiguous. Trimming stripped 0 bases from V and 6 bases from J, with 10 bases between. The CDR3 is 14 residues long. Germline CDR1 SGHKS, CDR2 YYEKEE (reference sequence).

The chain uses TRBV4-1 and TRBJ2-7; D might be TRBD1 or TRBD2, each matching 5 bases. Germline V gene data show CDR1 as MGHRA and CDR2 as YSYEKL. This CDR3 contains 14 residues. V gave up 1 base and J gave up 3 bases, with 10 bases separating them. CDR3 sequence: CASSQAGLIYEQYF. The DNA of the CDR3 is TGCGCCAGCAGCCAAGCGGGGCTAATCTACGAGCAGTACTTC.

The CDR3 DNA reads TGTGCCAGCAGTTCCCAAGTGTGGGGGCAGGATGAAAAACTGTTTTTT. Its translation: CASSSQVWGQDEKLFF. This chain uses TRBV28 with TRBJ1-4, with TRBD1 as a possible D gene (6 bases). Germline V gene data show CDR1 as MDHEN and CDR2 as SYDVKM. This CDR3 is built from 16 residues. The germline V and J ends were trimmed by 4 bases and 6 bases, with 18 bases remaining between them.

As DNA, the CDR3 is TGTGCCATGGGGGACCTTACCAATGAGCAGTTCTTC. It specifies CAMGDLTNEQFF. This rearrangement joins TRBV10-3 to TRBJ2-1; D is possibly TRBD1 or TRBD2 (5 bases each). The CDR3 consists of 12 residues. The V and J ends lost 9 bases and 6 bases respectively, with 12 bases between them. Looked up from germline, CDR1 is ENHRY and CDR2 is SYGVKD.

The CDR3 DNA sequence: TGTGCCACCAGCAGAGATCCAGGAGACAGGGACGAGCAGTACTTC. Protein product: CATSRDPGDRDEQYF. This rearrangement joins TRBV15 to TRBJ2-7; 7 bases are shared with TRBD1. Germline values: CDR1 LNHNV, CDR2 YYDKDF (reference sequence). The CDR3 loop spans 15 amino acids. V shed 0 bases and J 5 bases; nucleotides not matched to a gene: 7.

The CDR3 sequence: CASSLGLSVRETQYF. CDR3 in DNA: TGTGCCAGCAGCTTGGGTTTATCCGTGAGGGAGACCCAGTACTTC. V gene TRBV3-1 combines with J gene TRBJ2-5; D uncertain. Germline V gene data show CDR1 as LGHDT and CDR2 as YNNKEL (reference sequence). There are 15 residues in the CDR3. Trimming removed 5 bases from V and 5 bases from J, with 18 bases in between.

This clonotype has at least ten counts. V and J are TRBV20-1 and TRBJ2-2; D gene unclear. Trimming took 5 bases from V and 2 from J, leaving 12 bases between them. The germline V gene has CDR1 DFQATT and CDR2 SNEGSKA (reference sequence). The CDR3 contains 14 residues. The CDR3 protein is CSAPRGSNTGELFF. The CDR3 DNA reads TGCAGTGCTCCCCGTGGGTCAAACACCGGGGAGCTGTTTTTT.

This clonotype occurred many times. This chain links TRBV3-1 with TRBJ1-2, with no clear D. V was trimmed by 1 base and J by 7 bases, leaving 7 bases between them. Germline-derived CDR1 and CDR2 are LGHDT and YNNKEL (reference sequence). CDR3 size: 12 residues. The CDR3 loop is CASSQVEGGYTF. CDR3 coding DNA: TGTGCCAGCAGCCAAGTTGAGGGTGGCTACACCTTC.

The chain has TRBV4-1 and TRBJ1-1, with 10 positions matching TRBD1. This CDR3 has 16 amino acids. After removal of 1 base from V and 2 bases from J, the junction contained 4 bases not matched to a gene. Germline V gene lookup returns CDR1 MGHRA and CDR2 YSYEKL. The DNA for the CDR3 is TGCGCCAGCAGCCAAGCCCGGGACAGGGGTAACACTGAAGCTTTCTTT. Its protein is CASSQARDRGNTEAFF.

At least ten counts were recorded for this clonotype. The chain carries TRBV4-1 and TRBJ2-5; TRBD1 matches 9 bases. The germline V gene encodes CDR1 MGHRA and CDR2 YSYEKL. V dropped 4 bases and J dropped 4; count of bases not matched to a gene: 7. The CDR3 spans 15 residues. The CDR3 spells CASSPGDREAETQYF. The CDR3 nucleotides read TGCGCCAGCAGCCCAGGGGACAGGGAAGCAGAGACCCAGTACTTC.

This clonotype was detected ten times or more. This sequence joins TRBV5-4 and TRBJ2-3; TRBD2 agrees at 14 bases. The CDR3 has 17 residues. The germline CDR1 and CDR2 sequences are SGHNT and YYREEE (reference sequence). The V segment lost 4 bases and the J segment 1 base; nucleotides outside the gene matches: 5. CDR3 loop: CASSPAGLAGGTDTQYF. CDR3 sequence (DNA): TGTGCCAGCAGCCCTGCGGGACTAGCGGGGGGCACAGATACGCAGTATTTT.

This clonotype was found many times. This chain links TRBV18 with TRBJ1-1, with D uncertain. Germline CDR1 and CDR2: KGHSH and LQKENI. Trimming left V 8 bases short and J 1 base short, with 11 bases between. The CDR3 covers 13 residues. CDR3 sequence (DNA): TGTGCCAGCAGTTTCACCCCGAACACTGAAGCTTTCTTT. Protein: CASSFTPNTEAFF.

This clonotype was seen repeatedly, ten times or more. The rearrangement joins TRBV28 to TRBJ2-3; unclear D gene. CDR3 size: 12 residues. Trimming cost V 3 bases and J 4 bases, with 5 bases left between them. Germline values: CDR1 MDHEN, CDR2 SYDVKM. CDR3 loop: CASSFAADTQYF. The CDR3 DNA reads TGTGCCAGCAGTTTCGCGGCAGATACGCAGTATTTT.

At least ten counts were recorded for this clonotype. The chain joins TRBV20-1 to TRBJ2-5; possibly TRBD2 for D (7 bases). With 5 bases removed from V and 4 bases from J, the gap between germline ends came to 11 bases. Germline V lookup: CDR1 DFQATT, CDR2 SNEGSKA (reference sequence). The CDR3 loop spans 12 amino acids. CDR3 loop: CSAQGGGETQYF. The CDR3 DNA sequence: TGCAGTGCTCAGGGAGGGGGAGAGACCCAGTACTTC.

Note on this clonotype: This likely stems from a read error, as it lies one base from a far larger clone. The CDR3 here is CASSQTPNTEAFF. CDR3 sequence (DNA): TGTGCCAGCAGCCAAACACCGAACACTGAAGCTTTCTTT. This chain connects TRBV4-2 to TRBJ1-1; D uncertain. The germline V gene has CDR1 LGHNA and CDR2 YNFKEQ. CDR3 length: 13 amino acids. V lost 2 bases and J lost 1, with 5 bases in between.

The sample holds a few counts of this clonotype. The V call is TRBV6-2 or TRBV6-3, the J call TRBJ2-6; D uncertain. The CDR3 loop spans 14 amino acids. Germline V gene data show CDR1 as MNHEY and CDR2 as SVGEGT. The V end was cut by 6 bases, the J end by 2 bases, with 8 bases between. CDR3 region: CASRGAAGANVLTF. In nucleotides, the CDR3 is TGTGCCAGCAGAGGTGCCGCTGGGGCCAACGTCCTGACTTTC.

This clonotype was observed many times. The chain recombines TRBV20-1 with TRBJ2-1; 12 nucleotides match TRBD2. V was pared by 0 bases and J by 4 bases, with 7 bases of the junction left unmatched. CDR1 and CDR2 from the germline V gene are DFQATT and SNEGSKA (reference sequence). The CDR3 is made up of 17 amino acids. As DNA, the CDR3 is TGCAGTGCTAGAGACTGGGGGCTAGCGGGGGGGTACAATGAGCAGTTCTTC. This codes for CSARDWGLAGGYNEQFF.

The genes are TRBV2 and TRBJ1-4; no definite D call. This CDR3 is built from 12 residues. Trimming took 2 bases from V and 12 from J, leaving 10 bases between them. Germline V gene sequence: CDR1 SNHLY, CDR2 FYNNEI. The CDR3: CASSESGVELFF. For the CDR3, the DNA is TGTGCCAGCAGTGAAAGCGGGGTGGAACTGTTTTTT.

This clonotype was counted ten times or more. CDR3: CASSPTAVQITDTQYF. CDR3 nucleotide sequence: TGTGCCAGCAGCCCAACCGCTGTACAGATCACAGATACGCAGTATTTT. The chain carries TRBV3-1 and TRBJ2-3, with D unresolved. Germline loops: CDR1 LGHDT, CDR2 YNNKEL (reference sequence). Trimming shortened V by 4 bases and J by 2 bases, and 16 bases separated the two germline ends. The CDR3 consists of 16 residues.